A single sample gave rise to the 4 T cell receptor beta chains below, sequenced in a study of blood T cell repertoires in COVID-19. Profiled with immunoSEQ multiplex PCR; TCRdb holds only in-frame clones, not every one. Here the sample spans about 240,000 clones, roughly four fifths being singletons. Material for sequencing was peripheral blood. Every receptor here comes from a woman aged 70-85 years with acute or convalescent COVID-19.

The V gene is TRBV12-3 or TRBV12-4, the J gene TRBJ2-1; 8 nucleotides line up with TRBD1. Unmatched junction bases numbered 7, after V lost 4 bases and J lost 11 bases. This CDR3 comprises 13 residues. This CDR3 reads CASSSLGQGKQFF. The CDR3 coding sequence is TGTGCCAGCAGTTCCCTCGGACAGGGAAAGCAGTTCTTC.

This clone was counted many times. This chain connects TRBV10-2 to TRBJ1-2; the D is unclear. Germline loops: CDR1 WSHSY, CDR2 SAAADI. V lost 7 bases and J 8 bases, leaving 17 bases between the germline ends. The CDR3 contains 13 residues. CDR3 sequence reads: CASTPSARGGYTF. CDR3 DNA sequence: TGCGCCAGCACTCCGTCGGCCCGGGGAGGCTACACCTTC.

CDR3: CASSLKGVNQPQHF. In nucleotides, the CDR3 is TGTGCCAGCAGCTTAAAAGGGGTAAATCAGCCCCAGCATTTT. This chain joins TRBV5-4 and TRBJ1-5, with D possibly TRBD1 on 5 matching bases. The CDR3 contains 14 residues. Between the trimmed V and J ends, which lost 2 bases and 4 bases, there was a span of 10 bases. Germline assignment: CDR1 SGHNT and CDR2 YYREEE (reference sequence).

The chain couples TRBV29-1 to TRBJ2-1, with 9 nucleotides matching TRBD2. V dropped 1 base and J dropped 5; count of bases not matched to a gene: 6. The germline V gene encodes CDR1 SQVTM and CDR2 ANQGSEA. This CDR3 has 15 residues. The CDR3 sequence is CSVEGPAGGNNEQFF. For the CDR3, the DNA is TGCAGCGTTGAAGGCCCAGCGGGGGGTAACAATGAGCAGTTCTTC.